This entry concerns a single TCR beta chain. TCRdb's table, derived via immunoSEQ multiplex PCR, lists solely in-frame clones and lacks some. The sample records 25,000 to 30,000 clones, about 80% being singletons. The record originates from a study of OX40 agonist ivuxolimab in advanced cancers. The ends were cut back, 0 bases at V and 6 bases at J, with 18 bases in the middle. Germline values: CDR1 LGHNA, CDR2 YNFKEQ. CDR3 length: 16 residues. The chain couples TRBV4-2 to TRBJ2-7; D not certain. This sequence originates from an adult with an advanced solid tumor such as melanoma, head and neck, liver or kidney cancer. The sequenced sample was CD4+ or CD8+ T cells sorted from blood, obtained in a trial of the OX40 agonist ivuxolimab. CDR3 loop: CASSQDRATPLGEQYF. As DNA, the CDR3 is TGTGCCAGCAGCCAAGATAGGGCCACCCCTCTGGGCGAGCAGTACTTC.